This is a list of T cell receptor beta chains from one sample in a study of blood T cell repertoires in COVID-19. TCRdb's table, derived via immunoSEQ multiplex PCR, lists solely in-frame clones and lacks some. The sample has approximately 300,000 clones; roughly 90% are singletons. Material: peripheral blood. The receptors derive from a woman in her forties with COVID-19, enrolled during active disease. The CDR3 runs from the conserved cysteine through the conserved F or W. The D gene is left open where the match is weak. Expanded clones are given a class, and other clones once, few, many or no size at all.

d_call	clone_size	v_call	j_call	cdr3_nt	cdr3_aa
NA	NA	TRBV21-1	TRBJ2-2	TGTGCCAGCAGCAAAGGACAGAACACCGGGGAGCTGTTTTTT	CASSKGQNTGELFF
NA	NA	TRBV12-3/TRBV12-4	TRBJ1-5	TGTGCCAGCAGCCTTACTTCGAATCAGCCCCAGCATTTT	CASSLTSNQPQHF
TRBD1	NA	TRBV9	TRBJ1-1	TGTGCCAGCAGCGTAGGTCTAAGGGACAGGGGATCGAACACTGAAGCTTTCTTT	CASSVGLRDRGSNTEAFF
NA	NA	TRBV6-2/TRBV6-3	TRBJ1-5	TGTGCCAGCAGTTCCTCCTTGGGAGGAGGGGAGAAGGGTCAGCCCCAGCATTTT	CASSSSLGGGEKGQPQHF
TRBD1	NA	TRBV19	TRBJ1-1	TGTGCCAGTAGTATACCGTTGGGACAGGGCGGCACTGAAGCTTTCTTT	CASSIPLGQGGTEAFF
TRBD1	NA	TRBV2	TRBJ2-5	TGTGCCAGCAGGGGGACAGGGGGCGCGACCCAGTACTTC	CASRGTGGATQYF
NA	NA	TRBV28	TRBJ1-2	TGTGCCAGCAGTTCTTCAGGATATGGCTACACCTTC	CASSSSGYGYTF
NA	once	TRBV30	TRBJ1-5	TGTGCCTGGAGTTCGGCAGGAAGGAGCAATCAGCCCCAGCATTTT	CAWSSAGRSNQPQHF
TRBD2	NA	TRBV19	TRBJ2-2	TGTGCCAGTAGTACCTATCGCGGGGGGGATGAAACCGGGGAGCTGTTTTTT	CASSTYRGGDETGELFF
TRBD1	NA	TRBV11-1	TRBJ1-2	TGTGCCAGCAGCTCCCTCCCCGGGACAGGGGATGGCTACACCTTC	CASSSLPGTGDGYTF
TRBD1	NA	TRBV6-5	TRBJ1-1	TGTGCCAGCAGTTACCGGGACAGGGCGGCTGAAGCTTTCTTT	CASSYRDRAAEAFF
TRBD1	few	TRBV5-4	TRBJ1-2	TGTGCCAGCAGCTTAGGGGGACAGGGCAGCGACTATGGCTACACCTTC	CASSLGGQGSDYGYTF
NA	many	TRBV4-3	TRBJ2-7	TGCGCCAGCAGCCAAGATAGGCAGGGGTACGAGCAGTACTTC	CASSQDRQGYEQYF
NA	NA	TRBV28	TRBJ1-1	TGTGCCAGCAGTTTTGGGGCCACTGAAGCTTTCTTT	CASSFGATEAFF
NA	once	TRBV6-5	TRBJ1-5	TGTGCCAGCAGTTCCCGGCAGGGCGGGCCCCAGCATTTT	CASSSRQGGPQHF
NA	NA	TRBV27	TRBJ2-3	TGTGCCACCACCACTAGCACAGATACGCAGTATTTT	CATTTSTDTQYF
NA	NA	TRBV30	TRBJ2-2	TGTGCCTGGGATACAGGTCCGTGGGGGGAGCTGTTTTTT	CAWDTGPWGELFF
TRBD1	NA	TRBV6-1	TRBJ1-1	TGTGCCAGCCTTACAGGGGCTACTGAAGCTTTCTTT	CASLTGATEAFF
TRBD1	NA	TRBV30	TRBJ1-5	TGTGCCTGGAGTTTTCCCGGGACAGGGAGCAATCAGCCCCAGCATTTT	CAWSFPGTGSNQPQHF
TRBD1	NA	TRBV18	TRBJ1-1	TGTGCCAGCTCACCCAGGACAGGGCGTTCGGAAACTGAAGCTTTCTTT	CASSPRTGRSETEAFF
NA	NA	TRBV2	TRBJ1-4	TGTGCCAGCAGTGGAGGGACTGGGCCTCCAAATTTT	CASSGGTGPPNF
TRBD1	once	TRBV6-2/TRBV6-3	TRBJ1-1	TGTGCCAGCAGTTCCCCGGGACAGGGGGCCGGGGAAGCTTTCTTT	CASSSPGQGAGEAFF
TRBD2	NA	TRBV24-1	TRBJ2-5	TGTGCCACCAGTGATCCCCCCGGGACTAGTGAGGAGACCCAGTACTTC	CATSDPPGTSEETQYF
NA	NA	TRBV23-1	TRBJ2-5	TGCGCCAGCAGTCTGAGCAGGGGAGAGACCCAGTACTTC	CASSLSRGETQYF
NA	NA	TRBV3-1/TRBV3-2	TRBJ2-3	TGTGCCAGCAGCCCGGGACTCATTAAAGGGGATACGCAGTATTTT	CASSPGLIKGDTQYF
TRBD1	NA	TRBV6-6	TRBJ1-5	TGTGCCAGCAGTACCGCAGACAGGGGGCAGCCCCAGCATTTT	CASSTADRGQPQHF
TRBD2	NA	TRBV7-8	TRBJ2-5	TGTGCCAGCAGCCCGAGGACTAGCGGGAATACCCAGTACTTC	CASSPRTSGNTQYF
NA	NA	TRBV7-8	TRBJ1-1	TGTGCCAGCAGCTTAGAGGCAGGGCTAAGGGTTGAAGCTTTCTTT	CASSLEAGLRVEAFF
TRBD1	NA	TRBV28	TRBJ1-2	TGTGCCAGCACTCCTACCGGGACAGTCTTATATGGCTACACCTTC	CASTPTGTVLYGYTF
TRBD1	NA	TRBV6-5	TRBJ1-5	TGTGCCAGCAGGACAGGGGTTATCAGCCCCCAGCATTTT	CASRTGVISPQHF
NA	NA	TRBV9	TRBJ1-5	TGTGCCAGCGATGGAGGGCTGAGGAGCAATCAGCCCCAGCATTTT	CASDGGLRSNQPQHF
NA	NA	TRBV6-5	TRBJ2-1	TGTGCCAGCAGTTACGGATTAGCTCCGGGTGAGCAGTTCTTC	CASSYGLAPGEQFF